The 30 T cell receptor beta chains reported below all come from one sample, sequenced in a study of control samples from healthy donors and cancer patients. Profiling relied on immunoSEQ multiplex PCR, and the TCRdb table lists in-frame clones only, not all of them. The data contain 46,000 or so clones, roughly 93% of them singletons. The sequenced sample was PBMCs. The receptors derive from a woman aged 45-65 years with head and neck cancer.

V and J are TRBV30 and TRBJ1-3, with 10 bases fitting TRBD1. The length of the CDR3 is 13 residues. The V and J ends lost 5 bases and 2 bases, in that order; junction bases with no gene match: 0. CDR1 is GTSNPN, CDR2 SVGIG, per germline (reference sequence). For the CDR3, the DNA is TGTGCCTGGGACAGGGGGCCTGGAAACACCATATATTTT. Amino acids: CAWDRGPGNTIYF.

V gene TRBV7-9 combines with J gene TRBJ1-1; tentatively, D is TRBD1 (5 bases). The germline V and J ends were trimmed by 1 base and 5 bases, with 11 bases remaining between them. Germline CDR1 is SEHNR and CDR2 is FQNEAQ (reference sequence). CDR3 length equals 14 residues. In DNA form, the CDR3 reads TGTGCCAGCAGCTTAGTAGAGGAGGGGACTGAAGCTTTCTTT. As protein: CASSLVEEGTEAFF. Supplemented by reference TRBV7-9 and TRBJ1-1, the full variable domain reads DTGVSQNPRHKITKRGQNVTFRCDPISEHNRLYWYRQTLGQGPEFLTYFQNEAQLEKSRLLSDRFSAERPKGSFSTLEIQRTEQGDSAMYLCASSLVEEGTEAFFGQGTRLTVV.

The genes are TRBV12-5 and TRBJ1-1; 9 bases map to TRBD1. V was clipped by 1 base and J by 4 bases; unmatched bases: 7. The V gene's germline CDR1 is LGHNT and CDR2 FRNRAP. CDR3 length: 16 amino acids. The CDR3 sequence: CASGLGDRAMGTEAFF. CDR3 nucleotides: TGTGCTAGTGGTTTGGGGGACAGGGCGATGGGCACTGAAGCTTTCTTT. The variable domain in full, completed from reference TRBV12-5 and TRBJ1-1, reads DARVTQTPRHKVTEMGQEVTMRCQPILGHNTVFWYRQTMMQGLELLAYFRNRAPLDDSGMPKDRFSAEMPDATLATLKIQPSEPRDSAVYFCASGLGDRAMGTEAFFGQGTRLTVV.

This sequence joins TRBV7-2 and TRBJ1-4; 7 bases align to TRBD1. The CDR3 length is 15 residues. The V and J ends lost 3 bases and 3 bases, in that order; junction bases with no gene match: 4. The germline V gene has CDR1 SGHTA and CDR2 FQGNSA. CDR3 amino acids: CASSFTGEANEKLFF. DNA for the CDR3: TGTGCCAGCAGCTTCACAGGGGAAGCTAATGAAAAACTGTTTTTT.

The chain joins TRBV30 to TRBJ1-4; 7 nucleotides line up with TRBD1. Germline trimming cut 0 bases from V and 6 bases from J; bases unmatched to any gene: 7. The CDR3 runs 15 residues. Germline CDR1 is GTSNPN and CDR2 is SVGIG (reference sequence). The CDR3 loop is CAWSVEAQGYEKLFF. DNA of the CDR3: TGTGCCTGGAGTGTAGAGGCACAGGGGTATGAAAAACTGTTTTTT.

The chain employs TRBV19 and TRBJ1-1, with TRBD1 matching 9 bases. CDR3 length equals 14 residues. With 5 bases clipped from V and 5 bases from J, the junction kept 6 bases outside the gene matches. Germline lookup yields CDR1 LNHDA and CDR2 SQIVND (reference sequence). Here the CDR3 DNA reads TGTGCCAGTAGTTCCGGACAGGGGTGGACTGAAGCTTTCTTT. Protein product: CASSSGQGWTEAFF.

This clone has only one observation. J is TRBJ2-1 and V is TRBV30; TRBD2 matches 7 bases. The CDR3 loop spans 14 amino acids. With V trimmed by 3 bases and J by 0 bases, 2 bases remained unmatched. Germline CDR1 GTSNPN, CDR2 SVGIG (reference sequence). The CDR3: CAWSRGSSYNEQFF. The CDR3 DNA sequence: TGTGCCTGGAGCCGCGGGAGCTCCTACAATGAGCAGTTCTTC. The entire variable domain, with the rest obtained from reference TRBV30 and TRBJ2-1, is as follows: SQTIHQWPATLVQPVGSPLSLECTVEGTSNPNLYWYRQAAGRGLQLLFYSVGIGQISSEVPQNLSASRPQDRQFILSSKKLLLSDSGFYLCAWSRGSSYNEQFFGPGTRLTVL.

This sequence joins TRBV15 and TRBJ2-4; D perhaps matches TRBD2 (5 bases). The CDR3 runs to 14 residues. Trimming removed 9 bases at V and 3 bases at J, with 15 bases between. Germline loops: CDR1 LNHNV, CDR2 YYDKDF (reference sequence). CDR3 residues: CATMDLAGKNIQYF. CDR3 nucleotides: TGTGCCACGATGGACTTAGCCGGCAAAAACATTCAGTACTTC.

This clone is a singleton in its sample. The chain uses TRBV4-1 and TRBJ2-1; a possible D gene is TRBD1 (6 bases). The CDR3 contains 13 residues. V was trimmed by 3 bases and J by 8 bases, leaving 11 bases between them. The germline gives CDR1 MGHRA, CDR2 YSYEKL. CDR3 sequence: CASSQVQGDEQFF. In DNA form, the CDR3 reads TGCGCCAGCAGCCAGGTACAGGGCGATGAGCAGTTCTTC.

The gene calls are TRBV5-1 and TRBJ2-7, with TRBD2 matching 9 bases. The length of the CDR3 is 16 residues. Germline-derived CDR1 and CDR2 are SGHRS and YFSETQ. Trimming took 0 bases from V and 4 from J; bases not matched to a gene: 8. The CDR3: CASSLGLSGGMYEQYF. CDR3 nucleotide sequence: TGCGCCAGCAGCTTGGGACTAAGCGGGGGGATGTACGAGCAGTACTTC.

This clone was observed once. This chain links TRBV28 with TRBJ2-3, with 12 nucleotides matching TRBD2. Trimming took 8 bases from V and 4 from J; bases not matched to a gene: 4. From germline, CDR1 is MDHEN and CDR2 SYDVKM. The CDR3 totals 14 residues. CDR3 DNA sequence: TGTGCCAGCGAACTAGCGGGGGGCGCAGATACGCAGTATTTT. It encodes CASELAGGADTQYF.

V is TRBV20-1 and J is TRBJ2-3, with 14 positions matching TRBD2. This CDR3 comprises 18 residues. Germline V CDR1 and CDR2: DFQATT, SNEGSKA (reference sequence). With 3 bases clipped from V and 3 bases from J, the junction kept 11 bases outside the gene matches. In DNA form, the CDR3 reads TGCAGTGCTAGTGGGACTGCCGGGACTAGCGGGGGAACAGATACGCAGTATTTT. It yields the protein CSASGTAGTSGGTDTQYF.

The CDR3 DNA reads TGTGCCAGCAACGTTCTGTCTGGAAACACCATATATTTT. This codes for CASNVLSGNTIYF. The rearrangement uses TRBV11-2 and TRBJ1-3; no clear D. Germline lookup yields CDR1 SGHAT and CDR2 FQNNGV. V lost 7 bases, J lost 1 base, and 8 bases lay in between. The CDR3 runs to 13 residues.

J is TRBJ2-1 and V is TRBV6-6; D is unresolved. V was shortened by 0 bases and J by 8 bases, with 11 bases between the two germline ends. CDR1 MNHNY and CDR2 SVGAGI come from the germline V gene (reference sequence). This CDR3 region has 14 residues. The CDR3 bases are TGTGCCAGCAGTTACTCGTTGGTTGGACATGAGCAGTTCTTC. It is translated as CASSYSLVGHEQFF.

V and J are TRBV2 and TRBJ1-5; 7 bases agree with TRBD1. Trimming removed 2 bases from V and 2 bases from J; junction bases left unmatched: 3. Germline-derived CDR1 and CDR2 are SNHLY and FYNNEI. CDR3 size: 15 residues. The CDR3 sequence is CASSERGQGNQPQHF. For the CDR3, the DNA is TGTGCCAGCAGTGAAAGGGGGCAAGGCAATCAGCCCCAGCATTTT.

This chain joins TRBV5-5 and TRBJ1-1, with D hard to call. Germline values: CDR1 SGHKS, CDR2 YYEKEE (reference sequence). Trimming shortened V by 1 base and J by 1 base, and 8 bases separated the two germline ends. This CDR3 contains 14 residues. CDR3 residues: CASSLWATNTEAFF. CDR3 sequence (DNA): TGTGCCAGCAGCTTGTGGGCCACGAACACTGAAGCTTTCTTT.

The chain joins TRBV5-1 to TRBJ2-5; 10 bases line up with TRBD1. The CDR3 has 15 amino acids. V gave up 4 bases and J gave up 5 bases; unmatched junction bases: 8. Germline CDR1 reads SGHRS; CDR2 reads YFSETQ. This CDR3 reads CASSLGTGEVETQYF. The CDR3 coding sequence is TGCGCCAGCAGCCTCGGGACAGGGGAGGTGGAGACCCAGTACTTC.

CDR3 protein: CATQGRGGYEQYF. CDR3 in DNA: TGTGCCACCCAGGGGCGGGGTGGTTACGAGCAGTACTTC. The chain has TRBV12-3 or TRBV12-4 and TRBJ2-7; D is tentatively TRBD1 or TRBD2 (6 bases each). The V gene lost 10 bases and the J gene lost 4 bases, with 17 bases spanning the gap. This CDR3 contains 13 residues.

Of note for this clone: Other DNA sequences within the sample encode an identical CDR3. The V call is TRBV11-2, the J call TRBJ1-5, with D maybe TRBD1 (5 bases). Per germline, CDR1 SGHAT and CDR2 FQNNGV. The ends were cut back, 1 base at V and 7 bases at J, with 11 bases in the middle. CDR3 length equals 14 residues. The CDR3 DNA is TGTGCCAGCAGCTTAGGAGGGGAGGGGCAGCCCCAGCATTTT. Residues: CASSLGGEGQPQHF.

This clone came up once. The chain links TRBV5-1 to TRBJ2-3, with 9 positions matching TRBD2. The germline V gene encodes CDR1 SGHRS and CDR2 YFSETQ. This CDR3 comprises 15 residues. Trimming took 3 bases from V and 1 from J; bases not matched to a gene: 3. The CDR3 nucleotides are TGCGCCAGCAGCTCCCAGCGGGGGGGCACAGATACGCAGTATTTT. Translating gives CASSSQRGGTDTQYF. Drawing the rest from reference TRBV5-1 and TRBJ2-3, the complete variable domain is KAGVTQTPRYLIKTRGQQVTLSCSPISGHRSVSWYQQTPGQGLQFLFEYFSETQRNKGNFPGRFSGRQFSNSRSEMNVSTLELGDSALYLCASSSQRGGTDTQYFGPGTRLTVL.

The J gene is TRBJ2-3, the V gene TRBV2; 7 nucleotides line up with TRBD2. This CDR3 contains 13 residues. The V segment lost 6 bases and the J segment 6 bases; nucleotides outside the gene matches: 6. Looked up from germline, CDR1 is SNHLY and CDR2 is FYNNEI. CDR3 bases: TGTGCCAGCAGCCCGACTAGCTCCGATACGCAGTATTTT. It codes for CASSPTSSDTQYF.

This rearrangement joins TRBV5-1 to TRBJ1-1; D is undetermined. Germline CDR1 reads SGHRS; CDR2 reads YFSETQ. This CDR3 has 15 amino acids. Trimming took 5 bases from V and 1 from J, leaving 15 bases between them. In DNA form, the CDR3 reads TGCGCCAGCAGTTCAATCGACGGGTCGAACACTGAAGCTTTCTTT. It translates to CASSSIDGSNTEAFF.

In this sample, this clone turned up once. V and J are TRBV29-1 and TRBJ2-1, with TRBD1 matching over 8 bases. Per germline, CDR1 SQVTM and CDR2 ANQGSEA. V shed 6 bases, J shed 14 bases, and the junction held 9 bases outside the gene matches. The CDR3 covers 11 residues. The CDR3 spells CSVNHQGAEFF. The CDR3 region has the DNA TGCAGCGTCAATCATCAGGGGGCAGAGTTCTTC.

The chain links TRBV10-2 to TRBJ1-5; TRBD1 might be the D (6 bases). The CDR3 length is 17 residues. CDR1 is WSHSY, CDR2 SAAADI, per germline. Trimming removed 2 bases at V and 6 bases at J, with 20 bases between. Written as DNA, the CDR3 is TGCGCCAGCAGTGAGGGGGGGCATGGGGGGCTTATTCAGCCCCAGCATTTT. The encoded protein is CASSEGGHGGLIQPQHF.

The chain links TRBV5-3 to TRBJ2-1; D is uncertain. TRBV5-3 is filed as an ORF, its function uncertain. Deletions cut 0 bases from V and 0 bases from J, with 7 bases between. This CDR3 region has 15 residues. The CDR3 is CARSLDVSSYNEQFF. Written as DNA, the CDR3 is TGTGCCAGAAGCTTGGACGTCAGCTCCTACAATGAGCAGTTCTTC.

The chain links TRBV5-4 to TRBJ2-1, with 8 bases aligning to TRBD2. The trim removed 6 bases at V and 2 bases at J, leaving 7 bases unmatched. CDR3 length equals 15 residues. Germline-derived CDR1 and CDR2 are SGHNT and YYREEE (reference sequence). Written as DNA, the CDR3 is TGTGCCAGCACCCGAACGGGGGGGGCCTACAATGAGCAGTTCTTC. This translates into CASTRTGGAYNEQFF.

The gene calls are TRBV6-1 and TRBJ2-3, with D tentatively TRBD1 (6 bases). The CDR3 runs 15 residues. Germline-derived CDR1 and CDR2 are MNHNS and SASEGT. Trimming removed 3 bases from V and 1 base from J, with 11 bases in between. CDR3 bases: TGTGCCAGCAGTGAGGGGGCCCCCGGCACAGATACGCAGTATTTT. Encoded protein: CASSEGAPGTDTQYF.

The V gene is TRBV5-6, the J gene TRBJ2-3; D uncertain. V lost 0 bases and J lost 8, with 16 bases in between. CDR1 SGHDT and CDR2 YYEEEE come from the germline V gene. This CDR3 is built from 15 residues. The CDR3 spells CASSLGPRSYGTQYF. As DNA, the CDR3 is TGTGCCAGCAGCTTGGGTCCGAGGAGCTACGGTACGCAGTATTTT.

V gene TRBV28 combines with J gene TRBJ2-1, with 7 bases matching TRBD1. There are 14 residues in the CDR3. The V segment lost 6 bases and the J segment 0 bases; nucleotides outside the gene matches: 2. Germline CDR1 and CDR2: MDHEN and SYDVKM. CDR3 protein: CASRPGGSYNEQFF. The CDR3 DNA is TGTGCCAGCAGGCCAGGGGGCTCCTACAATGAGCAGTTCTTC.

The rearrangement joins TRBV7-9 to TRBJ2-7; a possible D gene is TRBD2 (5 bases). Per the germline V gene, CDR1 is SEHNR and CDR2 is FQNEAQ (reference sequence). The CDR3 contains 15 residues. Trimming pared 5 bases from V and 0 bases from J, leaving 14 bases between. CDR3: CASSLGRESSYEQYF. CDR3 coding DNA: TGTGCCAGCAGCCTTGGACGGGAAAGCTCCTACGAGCAGTACTTC.